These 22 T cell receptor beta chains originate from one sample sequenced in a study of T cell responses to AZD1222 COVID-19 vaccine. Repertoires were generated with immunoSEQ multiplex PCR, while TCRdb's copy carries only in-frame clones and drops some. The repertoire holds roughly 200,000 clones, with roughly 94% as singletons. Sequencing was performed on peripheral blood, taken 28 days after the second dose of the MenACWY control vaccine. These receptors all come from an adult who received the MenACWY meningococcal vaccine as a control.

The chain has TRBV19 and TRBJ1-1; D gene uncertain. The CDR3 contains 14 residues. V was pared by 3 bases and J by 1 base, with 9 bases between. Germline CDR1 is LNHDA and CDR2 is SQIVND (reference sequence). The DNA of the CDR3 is TGTGCCAGTAGTATCACCGCAGCGAACACTGAAGCTTTCTTT. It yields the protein CASSITAANTEAFF.

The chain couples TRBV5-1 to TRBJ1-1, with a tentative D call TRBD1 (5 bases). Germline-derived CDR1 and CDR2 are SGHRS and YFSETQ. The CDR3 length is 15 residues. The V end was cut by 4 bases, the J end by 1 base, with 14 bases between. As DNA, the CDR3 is TGCGCCAGCAGCCCAACCGGGGGACCGAACACTGAAGCTTTCTTT. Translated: CASSPTGGPNTEAFF. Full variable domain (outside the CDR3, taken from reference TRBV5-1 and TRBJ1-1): KAGVTQTPRYLIKTRGQQVTLSCSPISGHRSVSWYQQTPGQGLQFLFEYFSETQRNKGNFPGRFSGRQFSNSRSEMNVSTLELGDSALYLCASSPTGGPNTEAFFGQGTRLTVV.

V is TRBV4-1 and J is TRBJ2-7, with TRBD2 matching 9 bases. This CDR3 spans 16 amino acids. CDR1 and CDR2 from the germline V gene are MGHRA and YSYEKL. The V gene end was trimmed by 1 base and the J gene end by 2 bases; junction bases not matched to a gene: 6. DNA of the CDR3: TGCGCCAGCAGCCAAGTCCCTAGCGGGGTTACCTACGAGCAGTACTTC. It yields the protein CASSQVPSGVTYEQYF.

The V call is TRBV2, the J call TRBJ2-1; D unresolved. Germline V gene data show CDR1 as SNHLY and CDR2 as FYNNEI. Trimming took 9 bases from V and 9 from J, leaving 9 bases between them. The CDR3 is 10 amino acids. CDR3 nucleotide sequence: TGTGCCAGTTCAGGAGCTGAGCAGTTCTTC. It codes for CASSGAEQFF.

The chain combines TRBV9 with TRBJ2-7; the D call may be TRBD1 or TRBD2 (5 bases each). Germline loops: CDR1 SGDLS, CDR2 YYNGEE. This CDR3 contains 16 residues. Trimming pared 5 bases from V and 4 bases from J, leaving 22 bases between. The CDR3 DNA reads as TGTGCCAGCAGTGAGGGACCCTCGGGACCAGATTACGAGCAGTACTTC. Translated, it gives CASSEGPSGPDYEQYF.

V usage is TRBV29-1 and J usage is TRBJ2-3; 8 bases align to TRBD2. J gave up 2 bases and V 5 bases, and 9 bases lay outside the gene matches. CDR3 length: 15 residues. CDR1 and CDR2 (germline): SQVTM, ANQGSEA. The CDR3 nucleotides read TGCAGCGTTAAGGATAGCGGGACCTACACAGATACGCAGTATTTT. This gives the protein CSVKDSGTYTDTQYF.

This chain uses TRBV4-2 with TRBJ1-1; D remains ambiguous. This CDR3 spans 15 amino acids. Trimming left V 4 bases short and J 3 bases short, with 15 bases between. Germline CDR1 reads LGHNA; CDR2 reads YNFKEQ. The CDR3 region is CASSPESPADTEAFF. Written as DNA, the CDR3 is TGTGCCAGCAGCCCAGAGAGCCCGGCGGACACTGAAGCTTTCTTT.

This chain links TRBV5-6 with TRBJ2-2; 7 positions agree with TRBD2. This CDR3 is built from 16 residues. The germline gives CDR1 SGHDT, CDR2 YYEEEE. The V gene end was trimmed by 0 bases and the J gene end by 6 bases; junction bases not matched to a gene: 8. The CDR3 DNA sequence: TGTGCCAGCAGCTTGGGGCGCCAGGCGGGGGCCGGGGAGCTGTTTTTT. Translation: CASSLGRQAGAGELFF. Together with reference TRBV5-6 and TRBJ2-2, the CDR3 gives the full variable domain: DAGVTQSPTHLIKTRGQQVTLRCSPKSGHDTVSWYQQALGQGPQFIFQYYEEEERQRGNFPDRFSGHQFPNYSSELNVNALLLGDSALYLCASSLGRQAGAGELFFGEGSRLTVL.

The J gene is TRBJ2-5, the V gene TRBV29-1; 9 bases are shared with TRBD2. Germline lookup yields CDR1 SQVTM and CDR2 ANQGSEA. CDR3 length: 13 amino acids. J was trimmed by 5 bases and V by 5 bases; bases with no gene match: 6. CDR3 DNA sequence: TGCAGCGTTCTGACCAGCGGGGGGGAGACCCAGTACTTC. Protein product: CSVLTSGGETQYF.

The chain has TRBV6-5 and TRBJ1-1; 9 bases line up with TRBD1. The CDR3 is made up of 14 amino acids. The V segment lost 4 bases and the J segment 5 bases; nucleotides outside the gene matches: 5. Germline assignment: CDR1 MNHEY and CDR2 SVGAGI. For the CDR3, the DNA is TGTGCCAGCAGTTCACAACAGGGGGCGACTGAAGCTTTCTTT. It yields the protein CASSSQQGATEAFF.

CDR3 region: CASSLKGPNTEAFF. CDR3 bases: TGCGCCAGCAGCTTGAAGGGTCCAAACACTGAAGCTTTCTTT. This chain links TRBV5-1 with TRBJ1-1; D remains unclear. Germline CDR1 and CDR2: SGHRS and YFSETQ. This CDR3 contains 14 residues. Trimming left V 1 base short and J 2 bases short, with 9 bases between. Supplemented by reference TRBV5-1 and TRBJ1-1, the full variable domain reads KAGVTQTPRYLIKTRGQQVTLSCSPISGHRSVSWYQQTPGQGLQFLFEYFSETQRNKGNFPGRFSGRQFSNSRSEMNVSTLELGDSALYLCASSLKGPNTEAFFGQGTRLTVV.

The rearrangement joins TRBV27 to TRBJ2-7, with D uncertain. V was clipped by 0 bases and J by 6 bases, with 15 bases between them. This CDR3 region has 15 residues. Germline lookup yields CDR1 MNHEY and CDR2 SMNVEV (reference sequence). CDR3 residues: CASSLSLVGSGEQYF. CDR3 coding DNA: TGTGCCAGCAGTTTATCCTTAGTGGGGTCGGGCGAGCAGTACTTC.

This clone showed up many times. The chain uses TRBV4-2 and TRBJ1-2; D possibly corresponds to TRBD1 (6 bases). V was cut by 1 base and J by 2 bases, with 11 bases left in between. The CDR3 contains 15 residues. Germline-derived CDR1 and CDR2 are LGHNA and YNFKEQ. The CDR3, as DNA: TGTGCCAGCAGCCAAGTGTCTGGGACAAACTATGGCTACACCTTC. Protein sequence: CASSQVSGTNYGYTF.

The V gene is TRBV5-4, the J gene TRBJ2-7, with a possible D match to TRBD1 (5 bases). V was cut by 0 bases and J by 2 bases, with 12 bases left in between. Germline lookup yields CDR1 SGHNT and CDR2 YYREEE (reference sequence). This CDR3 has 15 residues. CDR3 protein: CASSLGTNQAYEQYF. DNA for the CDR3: TGTGCCAGCAGCTTGGGGACAAATCAGGCCTACGAGCAGTACTTC.

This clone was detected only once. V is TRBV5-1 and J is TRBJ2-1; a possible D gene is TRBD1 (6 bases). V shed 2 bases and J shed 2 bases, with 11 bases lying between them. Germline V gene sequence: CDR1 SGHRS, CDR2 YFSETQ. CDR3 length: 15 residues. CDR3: CASSFSQGTYNEQFF. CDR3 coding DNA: TGCGCCAGCAGCTTCTCACAGGGAACCTACAATGAGCAGTTCTTC. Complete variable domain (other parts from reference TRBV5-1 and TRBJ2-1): KAGVTQTPRYLIKTRGQQVTLSCSPISGHRSVSWYQQTPGQGLQFLFEYFSETQRNKGNFPGRFSGRQFSNSRSEMNVSTLELGDSALYLCASSFSQGTYNEQFFGPGTRLTVL.

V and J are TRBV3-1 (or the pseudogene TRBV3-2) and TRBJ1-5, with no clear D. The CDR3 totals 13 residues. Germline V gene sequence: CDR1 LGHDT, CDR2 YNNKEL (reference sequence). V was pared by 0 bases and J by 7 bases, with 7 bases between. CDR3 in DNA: TGTGCCAGCAGCCAAGATCGAAGACAGCCCCAGCATTTT. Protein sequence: CASSQDRRQPQHF.

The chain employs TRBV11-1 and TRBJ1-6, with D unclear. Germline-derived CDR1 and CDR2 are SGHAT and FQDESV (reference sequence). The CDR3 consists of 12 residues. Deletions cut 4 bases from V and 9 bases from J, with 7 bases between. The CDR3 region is CASSSPSSPLHF. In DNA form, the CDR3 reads TGTGCCAGCAGCTCTCCTAGTTCACCCCTCCACTTT.

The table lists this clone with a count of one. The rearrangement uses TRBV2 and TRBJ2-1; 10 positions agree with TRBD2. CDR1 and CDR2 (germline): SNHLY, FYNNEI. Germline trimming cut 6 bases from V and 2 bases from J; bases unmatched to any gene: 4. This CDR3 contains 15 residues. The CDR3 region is CASSESGRAYNEQFF. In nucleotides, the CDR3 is TGTGCCAGCAGCGAGAGCGGGAGGGCCTACAATGAGCAGTTCTTC.

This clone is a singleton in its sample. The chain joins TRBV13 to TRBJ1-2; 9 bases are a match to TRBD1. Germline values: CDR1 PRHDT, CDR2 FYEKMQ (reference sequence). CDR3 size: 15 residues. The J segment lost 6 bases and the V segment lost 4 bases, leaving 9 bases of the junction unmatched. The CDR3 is CASSSDRGVSHGYTF. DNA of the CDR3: TGTGCCAGCAGCTCAGACAGGGGGGTATCACATGGCTACACCTTC.

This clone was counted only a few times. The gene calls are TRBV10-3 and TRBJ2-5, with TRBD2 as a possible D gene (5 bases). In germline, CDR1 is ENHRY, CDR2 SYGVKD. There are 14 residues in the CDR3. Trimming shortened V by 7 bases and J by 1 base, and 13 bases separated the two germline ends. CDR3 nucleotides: TGTGCCATCAAGAGGGAAGGGTCCCAAGAGACCCAGTACTTC. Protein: CAIKREGSQETQYF.

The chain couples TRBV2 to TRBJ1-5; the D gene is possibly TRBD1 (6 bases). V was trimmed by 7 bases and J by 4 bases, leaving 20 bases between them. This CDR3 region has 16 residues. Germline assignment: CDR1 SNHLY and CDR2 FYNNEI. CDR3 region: CASTREGGPHNQPQHF. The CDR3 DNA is TGTGCCAGCACTCGGGAAGGGGGACCTCATAATCAGCCCCAGCATTTT.

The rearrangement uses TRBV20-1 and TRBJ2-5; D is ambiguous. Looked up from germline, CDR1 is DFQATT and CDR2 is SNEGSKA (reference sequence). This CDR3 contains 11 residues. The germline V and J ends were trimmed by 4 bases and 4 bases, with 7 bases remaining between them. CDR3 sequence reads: CSAKWVETQYF. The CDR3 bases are TGCAGTGCTAAATGGGTAGAGACCCAGTACTTC.